Below, 25 T cell receptor beta chains from the same sample are listed, as sequenced in a study of monozygotic twins with inflammatory bowel disease. TCRdb re-called the 5' RACE reads and shows each CDR3 protein once, DNA omitted. This sample's clone table lists approximately 330,000 distinct CDR3 sequences. The specimen was blood. These receptors all come from a human donor with ulcerative colitis or Crohn's disease, or a healthy co-twin of an affected twin (not recorded which).

The V call is TRBV28, the J call TRBJ2-3; TCRdb's assignment of TRBD2 cannot be checked, as there is no DNA. CDR3 length equals 15 residues. CDR1 is MDHEN, CDR2 SYDVKM, per germline. This chain's CDR3 is CASLAGDLSTDTQYF.

V gene TRBV28 combines with J gene TRBJ2-3; TCRdb designates TRBD2, a call that cannot be tested without DNA. From germline, CDR1 is MDHEN and CDR2 SYDVKM. CDR3 size: 16 residues. CDR3 amino acids: CASSPLASGFTDTQYF.

The V call is TRBV18, the J call TRBJ2-3; TCRdb picks TRBD2, but there is no DNA to check that call. The germline gives CDR1 KGHSH, CDR2 LQKENI. This CDR3 region has 15 residues. CDR3 sequence reads: CASSPRLAGADTQYF.

The chain uses TRBV4-1 and TRBJ2-7; the TRBD1 assignment by TCRdb is unverifiable without DNA. The CDR3 is made up of 14 amino acids. The V gene's germline CDR1 is MGHRA and CDR2 YSYEKL. The CDR3 region is CASRSGLGSYEQYF.

The chain carries TRBV7-2 and TRBJ2-3; without DNA, the TCRdb call of TRBD1 cannot be checked. The CDR3 is 17 amino acids. Germline V gene data show CDR1 as SGHTA and CDR2 as FQGNSA. The CDR3 protein is CASSLVGSAGAPDTQYF. The full variable domain, rest sourced from reference TRBV7-2 and TRBJ2-3, is GAGVSQSPSNKVTEKGKDVELRCDPISGHTALYWYRQSLGQGLEFLIYFQGNSAPDKSGLPSDRFSAERTGGSVSTLTIQRTQQEDSAVYLCASSLVGSAGAPDTQYFGPGTRLTVL.

V and J are TRBV11-2 and TRBJ2-2. Germline V lookup: CDR1 SGHAT, CDR2 FQNNGV. This CDR3 comprises 13 residues. The CDR3 spells CASSSLITGELFF.

The chain couples TRBV11-2 to TRBJ2-1. The CDR3 loop spans 16 amino acids. Per germline, CDR1 SGHAT and CDR2 FQNNGV. The CDR3 loop reads CASSSIHGGPYNEQFF. Combining the CDR3 with reference TRBV11-2 and TRBJ2-1 gives the whole variable domain EAGVAQSPRYKIIEKRQSVAFWCNPISGHATLYWYQQILGQGPKLLIQFQNNGVVDDSQLPKDRFSAERLKGVDSTLKIQPAKLEDSAVYLCASSSIHGGPYNEQFFGPGTRLTVL.

The chain has TRBV7-9 and TRBJ1-2. This CDR3 region has 15 residues. From germline, CDR1 is SEHNR and CDR2 FQNEAQ (reference sequence). This CDR3 is CASSPLRDKNYGYTF.

The chain couples TRBV4-3 to TRBJ2-3; with no DNA, the TCRdb D assignment of TRBD2 cannot be verified. The CDR3 consists of 16 residues. Per the germline V gene, CDR1 is LGHNA and CDR2 is YSLEER. CDR3 sequence reads: CASSQDKRNPTDTQYF.

This rearrangement joins TRBV27 to TRBJ2-7; the D call of TRBD2 rests on TCRdb alone, since no DNA is present to check it. Per the germline V gene, CDR1 is MNHEY and CDR2 is SMNVEV (reference sequence). The CDR3 is 15 amino acids. CDR3 region: CASSSGLQSSYEQYF.

CDR3 amino acids: CASSHDRVSGNTIYF. The chain combines TRBV14 with TRBJ1-3; TCRdb lists TRBD1, though no DNA is available to test this call. This CDR3 is 15 amino acids long. The germline CDR1 and CDR2 sequences are SGHDN and FVKESK.

The chain uses TRBV4-1 and TRBJ1-5; the D call of TRBD1 rests on TCRdb alone, since no DNA is present to check it. This CDR3 region has 17 residues. CDR1 is MGHRA and CDR2 is YSYEKL in the germline V gene. CDR3 in amino acids: CASSRRTGGDSNQPQHF.

The chain carries TRBV12-3 or TRBV12-4 and TRBJ1-5; TCRdb proposes TRBD1, but this gene call is untestable without DNA. The CDR3 is 15 residues long. CDR3: CASSFGTGFNQPQYF.

The chain has TRBV20-1 and TRBJ2-3; TCRdb's D call of TRBD2 is untestable without DNA. The V gene's germline CDR1 is DFQATT and CDR2 SNEGSKA (reference sequence). The CDR3 covers 13 residues. CDR3 amino acids: CSAKLAGGDTQYF.

The chain links TRBV15 to TRBJ1-4. The germline V gene encodes CDR1 LNHNV and CDR2 YYDKDF (reference sequence). The CDR3 totals 16 residues. This chain's CDR3 is CATSRVVSTTNEKLFF.

This chain connects TRBV4-3 to TRBJ2-7; TCRdb's D gene call, TRBD1, goes unchecked for lack of DNA. Per the germline V gene, CDR1 is LGHNA and CDR2 is YSLEER. The CDR3 has 14 amino acids. CDR3 sequence: CASSRPPPSYEQYF.

The chain uses TRBV7-9 and TRBJ2-1; no DNA is available, so the TRBD1 call from TCRdb remains unchecked. Per the germline V gene, CDR1 is SEHNR and CDR2 is FQNEAQ (reference sequence). CDR3 length: 12 residues. CDR3 sequence: CASSLMGGEQFF.

The chain recombines TRBV9 with TRBJ2-7; with no DNA, the TCRdb D assignment of TRBD2 cannot be verified. CDR1 is SGDLS and CDR2 is YYNGEE in the germline V gene. The length of the CDR3 is 20 residues. The CDR3 here is CATGGGQTSGRAIGRYEQYF.

The rearrangement uses TRBV9 and TRBJ1-3; there is no DNA to check the TCRdb D call of TRBD1. This CDR3 has 14 residues. CDR1 and CDR2 from the germline V gene are SGDLS and YYNGEE. The CDR3 sequence: CASSVSGFGNTIYF.

The chain has TRBV19 and TRBJ2-7; TCRdb indicates TRBD2, and absent DNA this call remains unverified. This CDR3 is 15 amino acids long. Germline-derived CDR1 and CDR2 are LNHDA and SQIVND (reference sequence). This chain's CDR3 is CASSAGGLASMEQYF.

The gene calls are TRBV28 and TRBJ2-7. Germline V gene lookup returns CDR1 MDHEN and CDR2 SYDVKM. The CDR3 runs 15 residues. CDR3 amino acids: CASRSSGGVSYEQYF.

This rearrangement joins TRBV3-1 to TRBJ2-2; the D call from TCRdb, TRBD2, cannot be confirmed without DNA. The germline V gene has CDR1 LGHDT and CDR2 YNNKEL (reference sequence). The CDR3 contains 16 residues. The CDR3 reads CASSQVAAGEGGELFF.

The V gene is TRBV29-1, the J gene TRBJ2-3. The CDR3 has 12 amino acids. Germline V lookup: CDR1 SQVTM, CDR2 ANQGSEA. Here the CDR3 reads CSVQFRTDTQYF.

The chain combines TRBV7-2 with TRBJ1-2; TCRdb returns TRBD1, unconfirmable since there is no DNA. The CDR3 is made up of 14 amino acids. The germline V gene has CDR1 SGHTA and CDR2 FQGNSA. The CDR3 spells CASRLQGSDYGYTF.

The chain combines TRBV12-3 or TRBV12-4 with TRBJ1-1; the D call from TCRdb, TRBD1, cannot be confirmed without DNA. This CDR3 spans 12 amino acids. The chain's CDR3 is CASSLGQPEAFF.